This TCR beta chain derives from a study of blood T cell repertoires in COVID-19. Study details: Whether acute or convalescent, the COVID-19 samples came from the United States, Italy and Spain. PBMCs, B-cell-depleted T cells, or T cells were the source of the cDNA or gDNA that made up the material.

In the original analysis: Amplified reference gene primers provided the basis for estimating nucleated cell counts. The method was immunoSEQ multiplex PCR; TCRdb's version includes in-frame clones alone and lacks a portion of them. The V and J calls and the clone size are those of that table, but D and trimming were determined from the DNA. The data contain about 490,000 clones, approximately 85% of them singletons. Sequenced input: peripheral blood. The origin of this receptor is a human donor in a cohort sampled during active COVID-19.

The CDR3: CASRQGNSPLHF. In nucleotides, the CDR3 is TGTGCCAGCAGGCAGGGGAATTCACCCCTCCACTTT. The chain employs TRBV2 and TRBJ1-6; tentatively, D is TRBD1 (6 bases). V dropped 6 bases and J dropped 7 bases, with 7 bases sitting between them. The CDR3 runs to 12 residues. The V gene's germline CDR1 is SNHLY and CDR2 FYNNEI.